This T cell receptor beta chain came from a study of T cell repertoires in cytomegalovirus infection (dated by TCRdb to the late 2010s). Looking at the study overall: Donor HLA type was relevant to the analysis, because carriage of CMV infection together with the matching HLA type was indicated by public TCR beta signatures.

On this clonotype itself: No antigen is known for it. No clone much larger than this one lies a single base away; base qualities are absent.

The sequencer listed for this sample is Illumina HiSeq 1500. TCRdb reprocessed the public reads (quality trimming at Q25 with fastp, clone calling with MiXCR) and kept in-frame beta chains. CDR3 protein sequences are deduplicated, and each keeps its most common genes and DNA. A total of around 210,000 distinct CDR3 sequences appear in this sample, under 8.5% of them only once. Together, the top ten hold roughly 6.5% of the sample. On the study overall, not on this receptor specifically: In both this cohort and an independent cohort of some 370 donors, the cumulative frequency of public TCR beta family members distinguished carriers of CMV infection plus the relevant HLA type. The ex vivo response was dominated by HLA-C-restricted CMV-specific TCR beta clonotypes, which also provided the single most frequent clonotype in two of eight donors.

Including the terminal cysteine and phenylalanine, the CDR3 comprises 13 residues. Just CDR3 DNA is preserved here, 39 bases in frame from base 1. The trim is 4 bases for V and 3 bases for J, with a gap of 12 bases between the germline ends. According to the germline V gene, CDR1 reads SQVTM and CDR2 reads ANQGSEA. Recombination joined TRBV29-1 with TRBJ1-2, and perhaps TRBD1 as D gene, on 5 matching bases. The TCR was taken from a human donor in good health (CMV status not recorded). Some clones in this sample may be carry-over from other donors' samples. Sequencing input: PBMCs. The CDR3 protein is CSVGAGSDYGYTF. The DNA sequence follows: TGCAGCGTTGGGGCAGGGAGTGACTATGGCTACACCTTC.